Given below is one T cell receptor (beta chain) in context. The assay was immunoSEQ multiplex PCR, and TCRdb's table has in-frame clones only and misses some. Of about 46,000 clones listed, 88% are singletons. This specimen comes from a study of blood T cell repertoires in COVID-19. Background on the study: PBMCs, B-cell-depleted T cells, or T cells provided the cDNA or gDNA that made up the material.

The CDR3 consists of 14 residues. CDR1 MGHRA and CDR2 YSYEKL come from the germline V gene. Trimming removed 2 bases at V and 3 bases at J, with 9 bases between. V gene TRBV4-1 combines with J gene TRBJ2-3; no firm D call. This TCR derives from a man aged 50 to 60 with active COVID-19. The sequencing input was peripheral blood. The CDR3 reads CASSQSSSTDTQYF. DNA for the CDR3: TGCGCCAGCAGCCAAAGTTCCAGTACAGATACGCAGTATTTT.